The subject of this entry is one TCR beta chain. The sort gate was single viable CD3+CD4+CD8-CD45RO+ cells for memory CD4+ T cells. Donors' CMV status reflects serum IgG against pp150, pp28, p38, p52. The repertoire was sequenced with immunoSEQ multiplex PCR; TCRdb's copy has only in-frame clones and lacks some. The sample has 40,000 to 55,000 clones; around four fifths are singletons. This sample is drawn from a study of memory CD4+ T cells and cytomegalovirus serostatus. Study at large: Healthy Belgian adult donors included about nine CMV-positive and around 25 CMV-negative people.

This CDR3 spans 13 amino acids. V lost 0 bases and J 8 bases, leaving 11 bases between the germline ends. Germline V lookup: CDR1 SQVTM, CDR2 ANQGSEA. The sample comprised memory CD4+ T cells from blood. The sequence was collected from an adult in good health and CMV-seropositive. The chain links TRBV29-1 to TRBJ2-1; D unclear. The CDR3 spells CSVEEPPRDEQFF. CDR3 DNA: TGCAGCGTTGAAGAACCCCCTCGGGATGAGCAGTTCTTC.